This TCR beta chain was captured by sequencing in a study of blood T cell repertoires in COVID-19. Germline loops: CDR1 LGHDT, CDR2 YNNKEL (reference sequence). V lost 4 bases and J 7 bases, leaving 17 bases between the germline ends. This CDR3 is built from 15 residues. This clone was found a few times. As processed by the authors: Quantification of nucleated cells was approximated via reference gene primer amplification. Profiled with immunoSEQ multiplex PCR; TCRdb holds only in-frame clones, not every one. V and J calls and clone size are copied from that table; D and trimming were computed from the DNA. This sample carries 200,000 to 300,000 clones, approximately 86% of them seen once, and the ten largest clones take around 5%.

This sequence originates from a woman aged 55-69 years with COVID-19, enrolled during active disease. The chain carries TRBV3-1 (or the pseudogene TRBV3-2) and TRBJ2-1, with a possible D match to TRBD2 (6 bases). Sequenced input: peripheral blood. This CDR3 reads CASSRSPGTGNEQFF. In DNA, the CDR3 is TGTGCCAGCAGCCGAAGCCCAGGGACTGGGAATGAGCAGTTCTTC.